The sequence of this TCR beta chain was determined in a study of T cell repertoires in cytomegalovirus infection. Germline V CDR1 and CDR2: ENHRY, SYGVKD. The CDR3 is 11 amino acids. V gave up 10 bases and J gave up 5 bases, with 8 bases separating them. TCRdb re-analysed the reads in MiXCR, keeping a single row per CDR3 protein. The sample holds roughly 720,000 distinct CDR3 sequences; approximately 34% are singletons and the top ten take around 2.6%. There are a few counts of this clonotype. The sequence derives from a human donor in good health (CMV status not recorded). Some clones in this sample may be carry-over from other donors' samples. The chain is built from TRBV10-3 and TRBJ1-4; D remains ambiguous. The sample was PBMCs. The CDR3, as DNA: TGTGCCACCGCGCAGAATGAAAAACTGTTTTTT. It yields the protein CATAQNEKLFF.